This T cell receptor (beta chain) was found in a study of blood T cells in healthy people across ages. General observations from the study: Unknown CMV status may confound age-related changes in expanded clones.

The length of the CDR3 is 17 residues. Looked up from germline, CDR1 is MDHEN and CDR2 is SYDVKM. The V and J ends lost 2 bases and 5 bases respectively, with 16 bases between them. All donors came from Russia, were Caucasian and healthy, and spanned ages about 6 to 100. Worth noting for this clonotype: Its antigen remains unknown.

Together with a sample-barcoded 5' primer, a J-beta primer mix was included in a second PCR lasting roughly 6 to 12 cycles. TCRdb reanalysed the 5' RACE reads using MiXCR and keeps one entry per CDR3 protein. This sample has about 720,000 distinct CDR3 sequences, with 25% found just once. The same sample was also studied in work on T cells of mothers and their children.

Sequenced sample: blood. This chain connects TRBV28 to TRBJ1-6; D not resolved. The TCR was taken from a boy between 5 and 17 years old in good health. The DNA for the CDR3 is TGTGCCAGCAGTTTACGAGCCATCCTCACCCATAATTCACCCCTCCACTTT. As protein: CASSLRAILTHNSPLHF.